The 6 T cell receptor beta chains below all came from one sample that was sequenced in a study of cytomegalovirus exposure and HLA in healthy donors. With 60 Vbeta and 13 Jbeta primers, the PCR was carried out. Profiling relied on immunoSEQ multiplex PCR, and the TCRdb table lists in-frame clones only, not all of them. There are some 130,000 clones in the sample; approximately 71% occur only once, and under 2.5% lies in the top ten. Sequenced input: PBMCs. These TCRs come from a man in his thirties or forties in good health and CMV-seronegative.

The rearrangement links TRBV27 to TRBJ2-1; 14 bases agree with TRBD2. The CDR3 consists of 16 residues. V dropped 5 bases and J dropped 7; count of bases not matched to a gene: 7. Germline V gene sequence: CDR1 MNHEY, CDR2 SMNVEV (reference sequence). CDR3 bases: TGTGCCAGCAGTCTACCCGGGACTAGCGGGAGAAATGAGCAGTTCTTC. Translating it yields CASSLPGTSGRNEQFF.

The gene calls are TRBV27 and TRBJ1-5; 7 bases align to TRBD1. Trimming took 5 bases from V and 1 from J; bases not matched to a gene: 5. The CDR3 loop spans 15 amino acids. Per the germline V gene, CDR1 is MNHEY and CDR2 is SMNVEV (reference sequence). The CDR3 loop is CASSTQGVSNQPQHF. In DNA form, the CDR3 reads TGTGCCAGCAGTACCCAGGGGGTAAGCAATCAGCCCCAGCATTTT.

The V call is TRBV5-8, the J call TRBJ2-7; 8 nucleotides line up with TRBD2. V lost 3 bases to trimming and J lost 4 bases; unmatched junction nucleotides: 12. In germline, CDR1 is SGHTS, CDR2 YDEGEE. The CDR3 is 16 amino acids. The CDR3 coding sequence is TGTGCCAGCAGCTCGGGGGGGGCTGGGAACCAATACGAGCAGTACTTC. Translation gives CASSSGGAGNQYEQYF.

The chain employs TRBV6-6 and TRBJ2-1; unclear D gene. Deletions cut 2 bases from V and 4 bases from J, with 3 bases between. There are 12 residues in the CDR3. Germline V gene sequence: CDR1 MNHNY, CDR2 SVGAGI (reference sequence). In DNA form, the CDR3 reads TGTGCCAGCAGTTACCAATACAATGAGCAGTTCTTC. It codes for CASSYQYNEQFF.

This clone was counted between two and nine times. The rearrangement joins TRBV6-6 to TRBJ2-1, with no clear D. This CDR3 spans 15 amino acids. Germline CDR1 MNHNY, CDR2 SVGAGI (reference sequence). V lost 6 bases to trimming and J lost 7 bases, with 19 bases between them. The CDR3 loop reads CASSRNSGTRNEQFF. As DNA, the CDR3 is TGTGCCAGCAGCCGCAATTCAGGAACTCGAAATGAGCAGTTCTTC.

This sequence joins TRBV19 and TRBJ2-1, with 9 bases lining up with TRBD1. V shed 7 bases, J shed 0 bases, and the junction held 7 bases outside the gene matches. There are 16 residues in the CDR3. Germline loops: CDR1 LNHDA, CDR2 SQIVND (reference sequence). CDR3 region: CASMGTGYVSYNEQFF. CDR3 DNA: TGTGCCAGTATGGGGACAGGGTATGTCTCCTACAATGAGCAGTTCTTC.